A single sample gave rise to the 15 T cell receptor beta chains below, sequenced in a study of regulatory T cells in long-lasting Graves disease. Relying on iRepertoire HTBI primers and Arm-PCR of CDR3 regions, the team built TCR beta libraries. MiXCR, applied by TCRdb to the multiplex PCR reads, yields one record per CDR3 protein. The sample lists more than 450,000 distinct CDR3 sequences; 15% to 20% were seen once. Described time point: newly diagnosed GD, antithyroid drugs for less than 3 months. RNA extracted from PBMCs served as the sequencing template. These data were likewise used in another study, on T cells in Graves' hyperthyroidism and ophthalmopathy.

This material consisted of peripheral blood mononuclear cells (PBMCs), taken at new diagnosis, from a patient treated with antithyroid drugs. Every receptor here comes from a man in his forties or fifties with Graves disease.

This clonotype was found many times. The chain joins TRBV3-1 to TRBJ1-1; a weak D match, TRBD1 (5 bases). Germline CDR1 is LGHDT and CDR2 is YNNKEL (reference sequence). Trimming cost V 4 bases and J 3 bases, with 15 bases left between them. The CDR3 consists of 15 residues. This CDR3 reads CASSLGPRVYTEAFF. The DNA of the CDR3 is TGTGCCAGCAGCCTGGGGCCAAGGGTCTACACTGAAGCTTTCTTT. Filled out from reference TRBV3-1 and TRBJ1-1, the complete variable domain reads DTAVSQTPKYLVTQMGNDKSIKCEQNLGHDTMYWYKQDSKKFLKIMFSYNNKELIINETVPNRFSPKSPDKAHLNLHINSLELGDSAVYFCASSLGPRVYTEAFFGQGTRLTVV.

As for this clonotype: Given a much more abundant clone one base away, this may be a read error. The chain is built from TRBV24-1 and TRBJ2-1, with TRBD2 as a possible D gene (6 bases). The CDR3 has 16 residues. Germline V gene sequence: CDR1 KGHDR, CDR2 SFDVKD. CDR3 protein: CATSDLGGSSYNEQLF. In nucleotides, the CDR3 is TGTGCCACCAGTGATTTGGGAGGGAGCTCCTACAATGAGCAGCTCTTC.

This clonotype was detected ten times or more. The CDR3: CASSHIARNEQFF. The CDR3 DNA sequence: TGTGCCAGCAGCCACATTGCGCGGAATGAGCAGTTCTTC. The chain uses TRBV3-1 and TRBJ2-1, with D uncertain. V lost 3 bases and J 7 bases, leaving 10 bases between the germline ends. The CDR3 is 13 residues long. Germline-derived CDR1 and CDR2 are LGHDT and YNNKEL (reference sequence).

The chain has TRBV19 and TRBJ2-3; 9 positions match TRBD2. CDR1 is LNHDA, CDR2 SQIVND, per germline (reference sequence). The CDR3 spans 15 residues. The J segment lost 3 bases and the V segment lost 2 bases, leaving 3 bases of the junction unmatched. The CDR3 loop reads CASSILAGRTDTQYF. The CDR3 coding sequence is TGTGCCAGTAGTATACTAGCGGGAAGAACAGATACGCAGTATTTT.

The V gene is TRBV28, the J gene TRBJ1-5; D is perhaps TRBD1 (6 bases). Germline V gives CDR1 MDHEN, CDR2 SYDVKM. Trimming shortened V by 4 bases and J by 1 base, and 14 bases separated the two germline ends. CDR3 length equals 16 residues. The CDR3 loop is CASSYPTGGSNQPQHF. As DNA, the CDR3 is TGTGCCAGCAGTTACCCAACCGGGGGCAGCAATCAGCCCCAGCATTTT.

The chain recombines TRBV15 with TRBJ1-1; 8 nucleotides match TRBD1. The V gene's germline CDR1 is LNHNV and CDR2 YYDKDF (reference sequence). V shed 2 bases and J 4 bases; nucleotides not matched to a gene: 6. CDR3 length: 15 residues. CDR3 region: CATSRPSTGATEAFF. The CDR3 nucleotides are TGTGCCACCAGCAGACCGTCGACAGGGGCCACTGAAGCTTTCTTT. The complete variable domain, with remaining parts taken from reference TRBV15 and TRBJ1-1, reads DAMVIQNPRYQVTQFGKPVTLSCSQTLNHNVMYWYQQKSSQAPKLLFHYYDKDFNNEADTPDNFQSRRPNTSFCFLDIRSPGLGDTAMYLCATSRPSTGATEAFFGQGTRLTVV.

This chain links TRBV9 with TRBJ2-2; 9 positions agree with TRBD1. V lost 4 bases to trimming and J lost 7 bases; unmatched junction nucleotides: 8. This CDR3 has 15 amino acids. Germline CDR1 and CDR2: SGDLS and YYNGEE. In DNA form, the CDR3 reads TGTGCCAGCAGCATAACCGGGACAGGGATCGGGGAGCTGTTTTTT. Translation gives CASSITGTGIGELFF.

This clonotype was observed many times. The genes are TRBV29-1 and TRBJ1-1; D is unclear. This CDR3 region has 13 residues. Trimming cost V 4 bases and J 1 base, with 10 bases left between them. Germline V gene sequence: CDR1 SQVTM, CDR2 ANQGSEA. The CDR3 region is CSVARGTNTEAFF. CDR3 DNA sequence: TGCAGCGTTGCGCGGGGAACGAACACTGAAGCTTTCTTT.

The count of this clonotype is one. This rearrangement joins TRBV27 to TRBJ2-1; 9 bases match TRBD2. The germline V gene has CDR1 MNHEY and CDR2 SMNVEV (reference sequence). Trimming removed 8 bases from V and 0 bases from J; junction bases left unmatched: 17. The length of the CDR3 is 19 residues. This CDR3 reads CASGIPFRGGVSSYNEQFF. In DNA form, the CDR3 reads TGTGCCAGCGGGATCCCGTTTCGCGGGGGGGTTAGCTCCTACAATGAGCAGTTCTTC.

In this sample, this clonotype turned up a few times. The chain links TRBV20-1 to TRBJ2-3; 8 nucleotides match TRBD2. With V trimmed by 3 bases and J by 3 bases, 5 bases remained unmatched. The CDR3 has 14 amino acids. Looked up from germline, CDR1 is DFQATT and CDR2 is SNEGSKA (reference sequence). CDR3 sequence reads: CSASSGAPTDTQYF. In DNA form, the CDR3 reads TGCAGTGCTAGTAGCGGGGCCCCTACAGATACGCAGTATTTT.

The genes are TRBV5-1 and TRBJ1-2, with 11 bases aligning to TRBD1. The length of the CDR3 is 15 residues. Germline-derived CDR1 and CDR2 are SGHRS and YFSETQ. Trimming at V came to 1 base and at J to 8 bases, leaving 7 bases not matched to a gene. The CDR3 DNA is TGCGCCAGCAGCTTGAGTGGACAGGGGGCACGGGGCTACACCTTC. As protein: CASSLSGQGARGYTF.

Comments on this clonotype: This may come from a read error, since a much larger clone is one base off. The chain recombines TRBV5-1 with TRBJ2-7, with D perhaps matching TRBD2 (5 bases). The germline gives CDR1 SGHRS, CDR2 YFSETQ. V was shortened by 0 bases and J by 4 bases, with 14 bases between the two germline ends. There are 15 residues in the CDR3. CDR3 coding DNA: TGCGCCAGCAGCTTGGGGACTGGAACCGGGTACGAGCAGTACTTC. Protein: CASSLGTGTGYEQYF. The variable domain in full, completed from reference TRBV5-1 and TRBJ2-7, reads KAGVTQTPRYLIKTRGQQVTLSCSPISGHRSVSWYQQTPGQGLQFLFEYFSETQRNKGNFPGRFSGRQFSNSRSEMNVSTLELGDSALYLCASSLGTGTGYEQYFGPGTRLTVT.

This clonotype was counted between two and nine times. The V and J genes are TRBV12-5 and TRBJ2-4, with a possible D match to TRBD2 (6 bases). The V end was cut by 1 base, the J end by 3 bases, with 10 bases between. CDR1 and CDR2 (germline): LGHNT, FRNRAP. The CDR3 totals 15 residues. This CDR3 reads CASGLGGVGKNIQYF. CDR3 coding DNA: TGTGCTAGTGGTTTGGGGGGGGTGGGCAAAAACATTCAGTACTTC.

This clonotype came up many times. This sequence joins TRBV27 and TRBJ2-3; 9 nucleotides align to TRBD2. The CDR3 runs 16 residues. J lost 7 bases, V lost 6 bases, and 14 bases had no gene match. Germline-derived CDR1 and CDR2 are MNHEY and SMNVEV (reference sequence). Written as DNA, the CDR3 is TGTGCCAGCAGCCCCGTAGCGGGAGTGAATTATCATACGCAGTATTTT. Translation: CASSPVAGVNYHTQYF.

This clonotype has ten or more counts. The chain couples TRBV11-2 to TRBJ2-1, with 9 positions matching TRBD2. V trimming: 2 bases; J trimming: 4 bases; junction bases outside the gene matches: 3. The germline V gene encodes CDR1 SGHAT and CDR2 FQNNGV. CDR3 length: 15 residues. The CDR3 region has the DNA TGTGCCAGCAGCTTAATTGCGGGAGGGTACAATGAGCAGTTCTTC. Its translation: CASSLIAGGYNEQFF. The full variable domain, rest sourced from reference TRBV11-2 and TRBJ2-1, is EAGVAQSPRYKIIEKRQSVAFWCNPISGHATLYWYQQILGQGPKLLIQFQNNGVVDDSQLPKDRFSAERLKGVDSTLKIQPAKLEDSAVYLCASSLIAGGYNEQFFGPGTRLTVL.